This TCR beta chain was profiled in a study of T cell responses to AZD1222 COVID-19 vaccine. Study-wide background: It was second doses at about 4 or about 12 weeks that were pooled. Study findings and constraints: Epitopes outside B.1.351 and B.1.1.7 mutated regions reportedly drew nearly half of spike TCRs. Most donors were white British and more were female, and clonal diversity was possibly underestimated. Just a handful of AZD1222 recipients tested seropositive at baseline.

Remarks on this clone: Its antigen is not known.

Method: immunoSEQ multiplex PCR; TCRdb's copy keeps in-frame clones and lacks some. The table has some 120,000 clones, approximately 85% seen once. CDR1 and CDR2 (germline): MDHEN, SYDVKM. The germline V and J ends were trimmed by 6 bases and 10 bases, with 21 bases remaining between them. The CDR3 has 14 residues. This sequence joins TRBV28 and TRBJ1-2; possibly TRBD1 for D (5 bases). The sequencing here drew on peripheral blood, taken on day 0 of AZD1222 vaccination. This clonotype originated in an adult in good health. CDR3 in DNA: TGTGCCAGCAGGGACTCCGGGACTCCGGTCGACTACACCTTC. This codes for CASRDSGTPVDYTF.